This TCR beta chain derives from a study of T cell changes during pregnancy in multiple sclerosis. Data came from immunoSEQ multiplex PCR; TCRdb stores just in-frame clones and leaves some out. The sample has 12,000 or so clones; over 65% are singletons. CDR1 and CDR2 from the germline V gene are MNHEY and SMNVEV (reference sequence). The germline V and J ends were trimmed by 5 bases and 8 bases, with 10 bases remaining between them. The CDR3 is 13 amino acids. The origin of this receptor is a female donor in good health, enrolled as a control in a pregnancy study. This specimen consisted of CD8+ T cells from peripheral blood mononuclear cells, obtained after pregnancy. The chain carries TRBV27 and TRBJ1-6; D gene ambiguous. CDR3 sequence (DNA): TGTGCCAGCAGTCTGGTGACTTATTCACCCCTCCACTTT. Protein: CASSLVTYSPLHF.